These 27 T cell receptor beta chains came from one sample sequenced in a study of a mutant IDH1 vaccine in newly diagnosed glioma. These receptors are not linked to any known antigen. Assay: immunoSEQ multiplex PCR; the TCRdb copy retains only in-frame clones and omits some. The table has roughly 60,000 clones, roughly 81% seen once. Noted time point: week 35, safety follow-up. Vaccinated patients received 300 ug of mutant IDH1 20-mer peptide per dose, with topical imiquimod. Sample: PBMCs, taken from a glioma patient whose treatment included an IDH1 peptide vaccine. The receptors here all came from a man in his forties with glioma.

Comments on this clone: At one end the junction does not follow the germline gene, possibly because of a read error. The rearrangement joins TRBV7-7 to TRBJ2-2; a weak D match, TRBD1 (6 bases). Per the germline V gene, CDR1 is SSHAT and CDR2 is FNYEAQ (reference sequence). CDR3 size: 14 residues. The CDR3 sequence is CASSYRDGTGELFF. Here the CDR3 DNA reads TGTGCTAGCAGCTACAGGGATGGCACCGGGGAGCTGTTTTTT. The full variable domain, completed using reference TRBV7-7 and TRBJ2-2, is GAGVSQSPRYKVTKRGQDVTLRCDPISSHATLYWYQQALGQGPEFLTYFNYEAQPDKSGLPSDRFSAERPEGSISTLTIQRTEQRDSAMYRCASSYRDGTGELFFGEGSRLTVL.

The chain employs TRBV6-1 and TRBJ2-5; possibly TRBD2 for D (6 bases). This CDR3 is 11 amino acids long. Trimming removed 5 bases at V and 9 bases at J, with 10 bases between. CDR1 and CDR2 (germline): MNHNS, SASEGT. CDR3: CASSQGGAQYF. The CDR3 region has the DNA TGTGCCAGCAGTCAGGGCGGGGCCCAGTACTTC.

The chain employs TRBV5-5 and TRBJ2-1; 11 nucleotides align to TRBD1. Looked up from germline, CDR1 is SGHKS and CDR2 is YYEKEE (reference sequence). The V and J ends lost 0 bases and 4 bases, in that order; junction bases with no gene match: 6. The CDR3 runs to 17 residues. Here the CDR3 DNA reads TGTGCCAGCAGCTTGGGGACAGGGGGCCTCCCTTACAATGAGCAGTTCTTC. Its protein is CASSLGTGGLPYNEQFF.

The chain combines TRBV19 with TRBJ2-1; the match to TRBD2 covers 10 bases. With V trimmed by 10 bases and J by 7 bases, 7 bases remained unmatched. This CDR3 region has 13 residues. Germline V gene data show CDR1 as LNHDA and CDR2 as SQIVND (reference sequence). In DNA, the CDR3 is TGTGCCACAGGGCTAGCGGGGGTAAATGAGCAGTTCTTC. Protein: CATGLAGVNEQFF.

The genes are TRBV6-6 and TRBJ2-6; D remains unclear. Trimming left V 8 bases short and J 3 bases short, with 11 bases between. The CDR3 has 14 residues. Per the germline V gene, CDR1 is MNHNY and CDR2 is SVGAGI (reference sequence). The CDR3 region is CASHLNSGANVLTF. CDR3 coding DNA: TGTGCCAGCCACTTAAATAGTGGGGCCAACGTCCTGACTTTC.

This clone was observed a handful of times. The V gene is TRBV7-3, the J gene TRBJ1-1, with D perhaps matching TRBD1 (5 bases). The CDR3 is 15 amino acids. Germline values: CDR1 SGHTA, CDR2 FQGTGA. V lost 4 bases, J lost 0 bases, and 12 bases lay in between. The CDR3 loop is CASSWGGKMNTEAFF. Written as DNA, the CDR3 is TGTGCCAGCAGCTGGGGCGGAAAGATGAACACTGAAGCTTTCTTT. The variable domain in full, completed from reference TRBV7-3 and TRBJ1-1, reads GAGVSQTPSNKVTEKGKYVELRCDPISGHTALYWYRQSLGQGPEFLIYFQGTGAADDSGLPNDRFFAVRPEGSVSTLKIQRTERGDSAVYLCASSWGGKMNTEAFFGQGTRLTVV.

This clone was counted a single time. This rearrangement joins TRBV2 to TRBJ1-6; D remains ambiguous. This CDR3 is built from 13 residues. The germline gives CDR1 SNHLY, CDR2 FYNNEI. V lost 6 bases and J lost 7, with 10 bases in between. The CDR3: CASRAVRNSPLHF. CDR3 bases: TGTGCCAGCAGGGCAGTTCGAAATTCACCCCTCCACTTT.

The genes are TRBV6-5 and TRBJ1-1, with TRBD1 matching 9 bases. Germline-derived CDR1 and CDR2 are MNHEY and SVGAGI. Trimming at V came to 6 bases and at J to 4 bases, leaving 6 bases not matched to a gene. The CDR3 length is 14 residues. The CDR3 reads CASRSQGAGTEAFF. In DNA, the CDR3 is TGTGCCAGCAGGTCACAGGGGGCTGGCACTGAAGCTTTCTTT.

The chain uses TRBV7-9 and TRBJ2-7, with D unclear. The germline gives CDR1 SEHNR, CDR2 FQNEAQ (reference sequence). There are 15 residues in the CDR3. V was clipped by 5 bases and J by 0 bases, with 14 bases between them. The CDR3 reads CASSPPPRYSYEQYF. DNA of the CDR3: TGTGCCAGCAGCCCTCCCCCGCGGTACTCCTACGAGCAGTACTTC. The full variable domain, its missing parts supplied by reference TRBV7-9 and TRBJ2-7, is DTGVSQNPRHKITKRGQNVTFRCDPISEHNRLYWYRQTLGQGPEFLTYFQNEAQLEKSRLLSDRFSAERPKGSFSTLEIQRTEQGDSAMYLCASSPPPRYSYEQYFGPGTRLTVT.

As concerns this clone: Different DNA sequences within this sample yield the same CDR3. The chain's CDR3 is CASSVGGSNQPQHF. CDR3 DNA: TGTGCCAGCAGCGTAGGAGGGAGCAATCAGCCCCAGCATTTT. The V and J genes are TRBV9 and TRBJ1-5; D gene uncertain. Per the germline V gene, CDR1 is SGDLS and CDR2 is YYNGEE. The length of the CDR3 is 14 residues. V was pared by 0 bases and J by 1 base, with 5 bases between.

The CDR3 loop is CASSQYKSYEQYF. DNA of the CDR3: TGTGCCAGCAGCCAATATAAATCCTACGAGCAGTACTTC. The V gene is TRBV4-2, the J gene TRBJ2-7; no firm D call. The CDR3 length is 13 residues. The V end lost 2 bases, the J end lost 1 base, and 6 bases lay between the germline ends. The germline V gene encodes CDR1 LGHNA and CDR2 YNFKEQ.

The V gene is TRBV7-9, the J gene TRBJ2-7, with 10 bases fitting TRBD1. Germline-derived CDR1 and CDR2 are SEHNR and FQNEAQ (reference sequence). Trimming took 4 bases from V and 5 from J; bases not matched to a gene: 2. The CDR3 runs 13 residues. The CDR3 DNA reads TGTGCCAGCAGCTCCGGGACAGGGGACGAGCAGTACTTC. It yields the protein CASSSGTGDEQYF.

The chain recombines TRBV2 with TRBJ1-1; D perhaps matches TRBD1 (5 bases). V was shortened by 3 bases and J by 4 bases, with 15 bases between the two germline ends. The CDR3 sequence is 15 residues long. The germline CDR1 and CDR2 sequences are SNHLY and FYNNEI. CDR3 DNA: TGTGCCAGCAGTGAGGTCGGGGGGGAAATCACTGAAGCTTTCTTT. Translated, it gives CASSEVGGEITEAFF.

The chain has TRBV29-1 and TRBJ2-7; perhaps TRBD1 as D (6 bases). Germline loops: CDR1 SQVTM, CDR2 ANQGSEA. This CDR3 spans 13 amino acids. Trimming shortened V by 6 bases and J by 0 bases, and 12 bases separated the two germline ends. The CDR3 nucleotides read TGCAGCGTCCGACAGGCGAGCTCCTACGAGCAGTACTTC. Protein sequence: CSVRQASSYEQYF.

This chain links TRBV11-2 with TRBJ1-1; maybe TRBD1 (6 bases). Germline CDR1 reads SGHAT; CDR2 reads FQNNGV. Trimming removed 5 bases from V and 0 bases from J, with 13 bases in between. CDR3 length: 15 residues. This CDR3 reads CASSGSGDMNTEAFF. In DNA, the CDR3 is TGTGCCAGCAGCGGATCAGGGGACATGAACACTGAAGCTTTCTTT.

The chain joins TRBV4-1 to TRBJ1-6; TRBD1 is a possible D gene (6 bases). The germline V gene has CDR1 MGHRA and CDR2 YSYEKL. Between the trimmed V and J ends, which lost 0 bases and 10 bases, there was a span of 7 bases. This CDR3 spans 13 amino acids. The CDR3 DNA sequence: TGCGCCAGCAGCCAAGATAGGGGGTCACCCCTCCACTTT. Protein: CASSQDRGSPLHF.

The V gene is TRBV18, the J gene TRBJ2-4; the D gene could be TRBD1 or TRBD2 (6 bases each). CDR3 size: 16 residues. Trimming shortened V by 3 bases and J by 7 bases, and 19 bases separated the two germline ends. The V gene's germline CDR1 is KGHSH and CDR2 LQKENI. CDR3 protein: CASSPSLRGQGNIQYF. In nucleotides, the CDR3 is TGTGCCAGCTCACCCAGCCTCCGGGGGCAGGGTAACATTCAGTACTTC.

The J gene is TRBJ2-7, the V gene TRBV4-1; 10 bases are shared with TRBD2. Per germline, CDR1 MGHRA and CDR2 YSYEKL. The V gene end was trimmed by 6 bases and the J gene end by 6 bases; junction bases not matched to a gene: 8. The CDR3 runs to 14 residues. Here the CDR3 DNA reads TGCGCCAGCAGTCAACCGACTAGCGGGCTCGAGCAGTACTTC. Translating it yields CASSQPTSGLEQYF.

The chain uses TRBV5-4 and TRBJ2-5; 10 nucleotides line up with TRBD2. The CDR3 is 15 amino acids. V lost 1 base to trimming and J lost 2 bases; unmatched junction nucleotides: 2. The V gene's germline CDR1 is SGHNT and CDR2 YYREEE (reference sequence). In nucleotides, the CDR3 is TGTGCCAGCAGCTTGTCTAGCGGGAGACAAGAGACCCAGTACTTC. Its translation is CASSLSSGRQETQYF.

The chain recombines TRBV29-1 with TRBJ2-2; 8 nucleotides line up with TRBD1. Germline V gene lookup returns CDR1 SQVTM and CDR2 ANQGSEA. The length of the CDR3 is 15 residues. V trimming: 6 bases; J trimming: 6 bases; junction bases outside the gene matches: 12. The CDR3 DNA reads as TGCAGCGTGGCACCCGGGACAGGTGCCGCCGGGGAGCTGTTTTTT. Protein product: CSVAPGTGAAGELFF.

V and J are TRBV7-8 and TRBJ2-7; 12 bases align to TRBD2. V shed 1 base and J 6 bases; nucleotides not matched to a gene: 4. This CDR3 spans 15 amino acids. Germline V lookup: CDR1 SGHVS, CDR2 FQNEAQ. CDR3 bases: TGTGCCAGCAGCTTAGTGGGGACTAGCGGGTTCGAGCAGTACTTC. Residues: CASSLVGTSGFEQYF.

The chain is built from TRBV11-2 and TRBJ2-1, with D possibly being TRBD2 (6 bases). The CDR3 loop spans 16 amino acids. Germline V gene data show CDR1 as SGHAT and CDR2 as FQNNGV. Trimming cost V 4 bases and J 0 bases, with 13 bases left between them. The CDR3 sequence is CASSSSAGSSYNEQFF. DNA of the CDR3: TGTGCCAGCAGCTCTTCGGCGGGGAGCTCCTACAATGAGCAGTTCTTC.

The rearrangement links TRBV29-1 to TRBJ2-7; TRBD2 aligns across 8 bases. The CDR3 has 12 residues. Germline V gene data show CDR1 as SQVTM and CDR2 as ANQGSEA. With 5 bases clipped from V and 2 bases from J, the junction kept 2 bases outside the gene matches. CDR3 sequence: CSVWTSPYEQYF. In DNA, the CDR3 is TGCAGCGTTTGGACTAGCCCCTACGAGCAGTACTTC.

This clone rates as medium-sized (0.01 to 0.1%). V usage is TRBV27 and J usage is TRBJ2-3; D is unresolved. Trimming took 2 bases from V and 6 from J, leaving 12 bases between them. CDR1 is MNHEY, CDR2 SMNVEV, per germline (reference sequence). The CDR3 totals 14 residues. The CDR3, as DNA: TGTGCCAGCAGTTTACCTACGGGCTCGGATACGCAGTATTTT. This codes for CASSLPTGSDTQYF.

The genes are TRBV4-1 and TRBJ2-4, with D perhaps TRBD2 (5 bases). Germline CDR1 is MGHRA and CDR2 is YSYEKL. Trimming stripped 4 bases from V and 7 bases from J, with 14 bases between. CDR3 length: 14 amino acids. CDR3 protein: CASSLRGSDNIQYF. The CDR3 nucleotides are TGCGCCAGCAGCCTAAGAGGGTCCGATAACATTCAGTACTTC.

This clone was observed a single time. The V and J genes are TRBV7-2 and TRBJ2-7, with a possible D match to TRBD1 (6 bases). V was clipped by 4 bases and J by 2 bases, with 12 bases between them. Germline V CDR1 and CDR2: SGHTA, FQGNSA. The CDR3 covers 14 residues. The CDR3 DNA reads TGTGCCAGCAGCTCCAGACAGGCCACCTACGAGCAGTACTTC. This encodes CASSSRQATYEQYF.

This chain joins TRBV10-3 and TRBJ2-3; 8 positions agree with TRBD2. The germline CDR1 and CDR2 sequences are ENHRY and SYGVKD. V was clipped by 6 bases and J by 5 bases; unmatched bases: 7. This CDR3 spans 14 amino acids. Written as DNA, the CDR3 is TGTGCCATCAGGATTAGCGGGATTGGAGATACGCAGTATTTT. It translates to CAIRISGIGDTQYF.